This is a list of T cell receptor beta chains from one sample in a study of EBV T-cell therapy then PD-1 blockade in nasopharyngeal carcinoma. Clones were sequenced by immunoSEQ multiplex PCR, and TCRdb holds only the in-frame ones, with some missing. The table lists some 20,000 clones, 84% of them singletons, with approximately 30% in the top ten. No cognate antigen is known for these TCRs. Sequences were derived from CD8+ T cells from blood, sampled at day 61 from a patient whose treatment included autologous EBV-specific T cells and nivolumab. The receptors were sampled from a middle-aged man with nasopharyngeal carcinoma. Both conserved end residues are part of each CDR3. The size of a clone is reported for some rows only, either as once, few or many, or as a class for expanded clones.

V,size,length,CDR3
TRBV4-3,NA,15,CASSQGLAGTDTQYF
TRBV4-1,NA,16,CASSQDALVAQYEQYF
TRBV7-3,once,14,CASSQLTGGTEAFF
TRBV6-5,NA,15,CASSYSPHLDYGYTF
TRBV24-1,NA,15,CATSDSKGMNTEAFF
TRBV20-1,NA,15,CSASSGPSSYNEQFF
TRBV6-5,NA,16,CASRYLSGGALDTQYF
TRBV7-9,NA,11,CASRGTDTQYF
TRBV24-1,NA,19,CATRKLRGTADYSNQPQHF
TRBV28,NA,17,CASTIRQGSRITDTQYF
TRBV2,NA,11,CASSRDSRQFF
TRBV5-8,NA,11,CASSFSGEAFF
TRBV6-4,NA,15,CASSDPGQGYNEQFF
TRBV19,NA,15,CASSAPGGGYQPQHF
TRBV7-9,few,14,CASSLAGGNTEAFF
TRBV7-8,NA,16,CASSPVRLAAQETQYF
TRBV15,NA,15,CATSRSTGVNTEAFF
TRBV5-1,NA,17,CASSLFGLAGVRDTQYF
TRBV2,NA,11,CASVEAYEQYF
TRBV19,NA,16,CASSRGMGSANEKLFF
TRBV27,once,15,CASTTREPLNEKLFF
TRBV28,NA,11,CASSLAYEQYF
TRBV9,NA,15,CASSVVGEGNSPLHF
TRBV11-1,NA,14,CASNLAGSYNEQFF
TRBV6-1,once,15,CASSESEGTGNTIYF
TRBV2,NA,10,CATQGREQFF
TRBV5-8,NA,15,CASSLTRGPSYEQYF
TRBV6-5,medium-sized,12,CASMSGGYGYTF
TRBV6-5,NA,15,CASSRLSGVAETQYF
TRBV6-2/TRBV6-3,NA,14,CASSLGDGANVLTF
TRBV27,NA,17,CASSSGLAANDTGELFF
TRBV2,NA,14,CASYDGLNTGELFF
TRBV6-1,NA,15,CASSEVENVNQPQHF
TRBV5-4,NA,13,CASSLSSGNTIYF
TRBV27,NA,14,CASSARGSNSPLHF
TRBV6-4,NA,13,CASSWTSMDEQFF
TRBV19,few,15,CASSIRGNYNSPLHF
TRBV7-3,NA,14,CASSLGRGDQPQHF
TRBV20-1,NA,18,CSASPGQGGPYSNQPQHF
TRBV6-5,NA,14,CASSSRGGDYGYTF
TRBV6-4,few,14,CASSERGGTDTQYF
TRBV6-2/TRBV6-3,NA,15,CASSFDSSGANVLTF
TRBV6-4,NA,16,CASSGTGGSGANVLTF
TRBV30,NA,16,CAWSVLGGGAGDTQYF
TRBV27,once,16,CASSLWGGGGQNEQFF
TRBV25-1,NA,15,CASSEWGTSDGTQYF
TRBV7-6,NA,12,CASSLDSAEAFF
TRBV7-8,NA,16,CASSLGGQGGSYGYTF